Shown below are 32 T cell receptor beta chains from a single sample sequenced in a study of T cell clonality in common variable immunodeficiency (dated by TCRdb to 2014 to 2015). The method behind the library was the immunoSEQ multiplex PCR assay. Here the immuneACCESS table is served through TCRdb, limited to in-frame sequences with V and J called. Missing clones are a known gap in these copies; in checked studies unresolved V genes cover under half, and the rest lacks a known reason. There are some 80,000 clones in this sample, and none of them is a singleton. Over 0.7% of the sample is in the top ten clones. The sample consisted of peripheral blood mononuclear cells. Source of these receptors: a person aged 18 to 70 in good health.

This clone was seen repeatedly, ten times or more. Read coverage stops 3 residues before the CDR3 terminus; the germline J gene supplies the remainder. The chain recombines TRBV29-1 with TRBJ2-5; TRBD2 matches 7 bases. The CDR3 is 16 residues long. Germline V gives CDR1 SQVTM, CDR2 ANQGSEA. The ends lost 0 bases at V and 6 bases at J; junction bases unmatched: 13. CDR3 sequence: CSVEDPFRGREQTQYF. Partial CDR3 DNA: TGCAGCGTTGAAGATCCCTTTCGGGGGAGGGAACAGACC. Looking up the rest from reference TRBV29-1 and TRBJ2-5 gives the full variable domain: SAVISQKPSRDICQRGTSLTIQCQVDSQVTMMFWYRQQPGQSLTLIATANQGSEATYESGFVIDKFPISRPNLTFSTLTVSNMSPEDSSIYLCSVEDPFRGREQTQYFGPGTRLLVL.

In its sample, this clone was seen many times. The read terminates 3 residues ahead of where the CDR3 ends, so the germline J gene completes it. The V and J genes are TRBV6-2 or TRBV6-3 and TRBJ2-7; 8 bases line up with TRBD1. Germline V CDR1 and CDR2: MNHEY, SVGEGT. The CDR3 has 13 amino acids. Trimming took 7 bases from V and 4 from J; bases not matched to a gene: 6. Partial CDR3 DNA: TGTGCCAGCACCAAGGGACAGGCGTACGAG. Translated, it gives CASTKGQAYE. The full CDR3 protein reads CASTKGQAYEQYF.

This clone has ten or more counts. The read falls 3 residues short of the CDR3 end, and the missing part is taken from the germline J gene. This sequence joins TRBV19 and TRBJ1-1; D remains ambiguous. Between the trimmed V and J ends, which lost 7 bases and 4 bases, there was a span of 7 bases. The germline gives CDR1 LNHDA, CDR2 SQIVND (reference sequence). The CDR3 runs 11 residues. CDR3 DNA, as far as it was read: TGTGCCAGTATTATCGGCACTGAA. Amino acids: CASIIGTE. The CDR3 as a whole reads CASIIGTEAFF.

This clone was counted at least ten times. Read data end 3 residues before the CDR3 end; the end is taken from the germline J gene. This chain joins TRBV7-8 and TRBJ2-7; 12 nucleotides line up with TRBD2. This CDR3 region has 14 residues. Germline assignment: CDR1 SGHVS and CDR2 FQNEAQ. V lost 5 bases to trimming and J lost 5 bases; unmatched junction nucleotides: 4. This chain's CDR3 is CASSVTSGSDEQYF. The sequenced part of the CDR3 DNA is TGTGCCAGCAGCGTGACTAGCGGGAGTGACGAG.

In this sample, this clone turned up many times. The CDR3 end lies 3 residues beyond the end of the read and is filled in from the germline J gene. The chain uses TRBV12-3 or TRBV12-4 and TRBJ2-1; D is perhaps TRBD1 (6 bases). Trimming shortened V by 5 bases and J by 9 bases, and 20 bases separated the two germline ends. The CDR3 spans 15 residues. CDR3 sequence: CASSPWGPAVVEQFF. The CDR3 bases that were read are TGTGCCAGCAGTCCATGGGGGCCCGCGGTAGTTGAG.

This clone has ten or more counts. The missing CDR3 end, 3 residues past where the read stops, is filled in from the germline J gene. The chain couples TRBV13 to TRBJ2-1, with a possible D match to TRBD2 (5 bases). Trimming took off 5 bases at V and 7 bases at J, with 21 bases between the two ends. The germline CDR1 and CDR2 sequences are PRHDT and FYEKMQ (reference sequence). The CDR3 covers 16 residues. The CDR3 region is CASSPRTPRVSNEQFF. Partial CDR3 DNA: TGTGCCAGCAGCCCACGGACCCCGCGGGTGAGTAATGAG.

This clone was counted many times. The read terminates 3 residues ahead of where the CDR3 ends, so the germline J gene completes it. The chain combines TRBV20-1 with TRBJ2-7, with 10 bases lining up with TRBD1. V shed 5 bases, J shed 2 bases, and the junction held 12 bases outside the gene matches. Germline assignment: CDR1 DFQATT and CDR2 SNEGSKA (reference sequence). The CDR3 covers 16 residues. The sequenced part of the CDR3 DNA is TGCAGTGCTTCGCGGGTAGACAGGGGGCGTGCCTACGAG. It translates to CSASRVDRGRAYE. The entire CDR3 protein is CSASRVDRGRAYEQYF.

There are many counts of this clone. The read falls 3 residues short of the CDR3 end, and the missing part is taken from the germline J gene. This chain uses TRBV2 with TRBJ2-1; D possibly corresponds to TRBD2 (6 bases). This CDR3 is 13 amino acids long. The V gene lost 1 base and the J gene lost 8 bases, with 9 bases spanning the gap. Germline CDR1 and CDR2: SNHLY and FYNNEI. The covered CDR3 bases are TGTGCCAGCAGTGAAGGGGGGGTGCATGAG. This translates into CASSEGGVHE. The whole CDR3 is CASSEGGVHEQFF.

Concerning this clone itself: The read stops 3 residues short of the end of the CDR3; the missing end is completed from the germline J gene. Other DNA sequences of this sample code for an identical CDR3. The J gene is TRBJ2-1, the V gene TRBV11-3; 8 bases map to TRBD2. V trimming: 2 bases; J trimming: 7 bases; junction bases outside the gene matches: 7. Germline V gene data show CDR1 as SGHNT and CDR2 as YENEEA. This CDR3 contains 15 residues. The CDR3 bases that were read are TGTGCCAGCAGCTTAAGAGCGGGAGTGTCAAATGAG. It encodes CASSLRAGVSNE. The full CDR3 sequence reads CASSLRAGVSNEQFF.

This clone was seen at least ten times. The read ends 3 residues early relative to the CDR3; the germline J gene fills the gap. This chain connects TRBV12-3 or TRBV12-4 to TRBJ2-1; no clear D. This CDR3 spans 16 amino acids. V lost 3 bases and J lost 0, with 12 bases in between. The sequenced CDR3 bases are TGTGCCAGCAGTTTTTCCACCCTAAGCTCCTACAATGAG. Amino acids: CASSFSTLSSYNE. The complete CDR3 protein is CASSFSTLSSYNEQFF.

Many counts were recorded for this clone. At one boundary the junction diverges from the germline segment, which might be a read error. The read ends 3 residues before the CDR3 terminus; that terminus is restored from the germline J gene. The chain uses TRBV7-7 and TRBJ2-5, with a possible D match to TRBD2 (5 bases). This CDR3 region has 13 residues. The germline V gene has CDR1 SSHAT and CDR2 FNYEAQ (reference sequence). The sequenced CDR3 bases are TGTGCTAGCAGCTCGGAGCGGAAAGAGACC. The encoded protein is CASSSERKET. The full CDR3 protein reads CASSSERKETQYF. The full variable domain, rest sourced from reference TRBV7-7 and TRBJ2-5, is GAGVSQSPRYKVTKRGQDVTLRCDPISSHATLYWYQQALGQGPEFLTYFNYEAQPDKSGLPSDRFSAERPEGSISTLTIQRTEQRDSAMYRCASSSERKETQYFGPGTRLLVL.

This clone was seen repeatedly, ten times or more. The observed sequence ends 3 residues before the CDR3 terminus, with the missing tail filled in from the germline J gene. The chain joins TRBV20-1 to TRBJ1-1; D is unclear. V was clipped by 6 bases and J by 1 base, with 15 bases between them. The CDR3 sequence is 14 residues long. Germline V lookup: CDR1 DFQATT, CDR2 SNEGSKA (reference sequence). CDR3 sequence: CSAPQATANTEAFF. The covered CDR3 bases are TGCAGTGCCCCCCAAGCAACAGCGAACACTGAA.

This clone appeared many times. Read coverage stops 3 residues before the CDR3 terminus; the germline J gene supplies the remainder. The genes are TRBV5-1 and TRBJ1-2, with TRBD1 matching over 9 bases. The CDR3 contains 13 residues. Per germline, CDR1 SGHRS and CDR2 YFSETQ. This CDR3 is CASSYTGGRGYTF. The part of the CDR3 DNA that was read is TGCGCCAGCAGCTATACAGGGGGCCGGGGC.

This clone was counted at least ten times. The sequenced CDR3 bases are TGTGCCACCAGTGATGCCACCGGGACAGCAACAGATACG. Protein sequence: CATSDATGTATDT. The entire CDR3 reads CATSDATGTATDTQYF. V usage is TRBV24-1 and J usage is TRBJ2-3; 7 bases fit TRBD1. The missing CDR3 end, 3 residues past where the read stops, is filled in from the germline J gene. Germline trimming cut 3 bases from V and 3 bases from J; bases unmatched to any gene: 8. CDR3 length: 16 amino acids. Looked up from germline, CDR1 is KGHDR and CDR2 is SFDVKD.

At least ten counts were recorded for this clone. The read stops 3 residues short of the end of the CDR3; the missing end is completed from the germline J gene. The chain is built from TRBV7-8 and TRBJ2-7; D may be TRBD1 (5 bases). There are 14 residues in the CDR3. V dropped 5 bases and J dropped 0 bases, with 11 bases sitting between them. Per the germline V gene, CDR1 is SGHVS and CDR2 is FQNEAQ. CDR3 protein: CASSPGAFSYEQYF. Partial CDR3 DNA: TGTGCCAGCAGCCCTGGGGCCTTCTCCTACGAG. Full variable domain (remainder filled in from reference TRBV7-8 and TRBJ2-7): GAGVSQSPRYKVAKRGQDVALRCDPISGHVSLFWYQQALGQGPEFLTYFQNEAQLDKSGLPSDRFFAERPEGSVSTLKIQRTQQEDSAVYLCASSPGAFSYEQYFGPGTRLTVT.

This clone was seen repeatedly, ten times or more. The CDR3 end lies 3 residues beyond the end of the read and is filled in from the germline J gene. This chain joins TRBV7-3 and TRBJ2-3; D is perhaps TRBD2 (6 bases). CDR3 length: 13 amino acids. In germline, CDR1 is SGHTA, CDR2 FQGTGA. Between the trimmed V and J ends, which lost 5 bases and 7 bases, there was a span of 13 bases. The covered CDR3 bases are TGTGCCAGCAGCCCAGATGGGGGGTATACG. Its protein is CASSPDGGYT. In full, the CDR3 reads CASSPDGGYTQYF.

In its sample, this clone was seen many times. With the read ending 3 residues before the CDR3 end, the germline J gene is used to fill in that end. The chain employs TRBV2 and TRBJ1-4, with 12 bases lining up with TRBD1. V was pared by 4 bases and J by 8 bases, with 2 bases of the junction left unmatched. The CDR3 runs 14 residues. Germline V lookup: CDR1 SNHLY, CDR2 FYNNEI. This CDR3 reads CASSGDRGREKLFF. The sequenced part of the CDR3 DNA is TGTGCCAGCAGTGGGGACAGGGGGCGAGAAAAA.

Ten or more counts support this clone. The sequenced CDR3 bases are TGTGCCAGCAGATCAGGGTCCCTCCAAGAGACC. It codes for CASRSGSLQET. The full CDR3 is CASRSGSLQETQYF. The chain employs TRBV28 and TRBJ2-5, with D possibly TRBD1 on 5 matching bases. The read ends 3 residues early relative to the CDR3; the germline J gene fills the gap. CDR1 is MDHEN and CDR2 is SYDVKM in the germline V gene. Trimming pared 6 bases from V and 1 base from J, leaving 12 bases between. This CDR3 has 14 amino acids.

This clone was detected ten times or more. The DNA ends 3 residues before the CDR3 does, and the rest of the CDR3 is filled in from the germline J gene. J is TRBJ2-7 and V is TRBV7-9; D is unclear. From germline, CDR1 is SEHNR and CDR2 FQNEAQ (reference sequence). The CDR3 totals 13 residues. The V and J ends lost 4 bases and 3 bases respectively, with 10 bases between them. The CDR3 sequence is CASSSSTRYEQYF. The DNA read from the CDR3 is TGTGCCAGCAGCTCATCTACCCGCTACGAG.

This clone was counted ten times or more. Read sequence stops 3 residues before the CDR3 end, and the germline J gene provides the missing end. This sequence joins TRBV19 and TRBJ2-7, with 11 bases that match TRBD2. The J segment lost 4 bases and the V segment lost 2 bases, leaving 4 bases of the junction unmatched. The CDR3 has 15 residues. Germline loops: CDR1 LNHDA, CDR2 SQIVND (reference sequence). The CDR3 DNA, read in part, is TGTGCCAGTAGTATAAATAGCGGGAGGGTTTACGAG. This gives the protein CASSINSGRVYE. The whole CDR3 sequence reads CASSINSGRVYEQYF.

This clone was counted ten times or more. The CDR3 end is not reached by the read, which stops 3 residues before it; the germline J gene fills it in. The gene calls are TRBV18 and TRBJ2-1, with 8 bases matching TRBD2. Germline CDR1 KGHSH, CDR2 LQKENI. V dropped 3 bases and J dropped 9; count of bases not matched to a gene: 10. There are 15 residues in the CDR3. CDR3 DNA, as far as it was read: TGTGCCAGCTCACCTTGGAGCGGGAGTGGGGGTGAG. Protein product: CASSPWSGSGGE. The entire CDR3 reads CASSPWSGSGGEQFF.

The sample holds many counts of this clone. Read data end 3 residues before the CDR3 end; the end is taken from the germline J gene. The gene calls are TRBV5-1 and TRBJ2-7; tentatively, D is TRBD2 (6 bases). The CDR3 runs 17 residues. Germline V gene data show CDR1 as SGHRS and CDR2 as YFSETQ. Trimming removed 4 bases at V and 5 bases at J, with 25 bases between. CDR3 protein: CASSQGTLARAPNEQYF. CDR3 DNA (partial): TGCGCCAGCAGCCAGGGAACCCTAGCGCGAGCCCCCAACGAG.

This clone was recorded at least ten times. The read is 3 residues too short to cover the CDR3 end, so that end is filled in from the germline J gene. The chain uses TRBV20-1 and TRBJ2-5, with TRBD2 identical over 14 bases. CDR1 is DFQATT and CDR2 is SNEGSKA in the germline V gene (reference sequence). Trimming took 7 bases from V and 1 from J; bases not matched to a gene: 5. The CDR3 contains 15 residues. Partial CDR3 DNA: TGCAGTGTTGAGACTAGCGGGAGGGGCCAAGAGACC. This sequence encodes CSVETSGRGQET. The CDR3 in its entirety is CSVETSGRGQETQYF.

This clone was found many times. The read comes to an end 3 residues before the CDR3 does, leaving the germline J gene to fill in the end. The chain uses TRBV7-3 and TRBJ2-3, with 11 bases identical to TRBD2. Germline V gene data show CDR1 as SGHTA and CDR2 as FQGTGA. V trimming: 2 bases; J trimming: 0 bases; junction bases outside the gene matches: 1. CDR3 length: 16 residues. The CDR3 region is CASSLGTSGSTDTQYF. The sequenced part of the CDR3 DNA is TGTGCCAGCAGCTTAGGGACTAGCGGTAGCACAGATACG.

Many counts were recorded for this clone. The read gets to within 3 residues of the CDR3 end, and the germline J gene fills in the rest. V usage is TRBV5-4 and J usage is TRBJ2-5; TRBD2 is a possible D gene (5 bases). Trimming pared 5 bases from V and 7 bases from J, leaving 18 bases between. This CDR3 has 14 amino acids. Germline CDR1 and CDR2: SGHNT and YYREEE (reference sequence). The sequenced part of the CDR3 DNA is TGTGCCAGCAGTATCGGACTTCCACCCAGGACC. It specifies CASSIGLPPRT. In full, the CDR3 reads CASSIGLPPRTQYF.

This clone showed up many times. The read terminates 3 residues before the CDR3 end, so the remaining end is supplied by the germline J gene. Distinct nucleotide sequences in the sample also encode this CDR3. The chain couples TRBV7-3 to TRBJ2-3; 9 nucleotides align to TRBD2. Germline CDR1 SGHTA, CDR2 FQGTGA. The CDR3 sequence is 14 residues long. V gave up 5 bases and J gave up 2 bases; unmatched junction bases: 2. The CDR3 spells CASSLAGLTDTQYF. The CDR3 bases that were read are TGTGCCAGCAGCCTAGCGGGACTCACAGATACG.

There are many counts of this clone. The CDR3 extends 3 residues past the end of the read, so its final part is completed from the germline J gene. V gene TRBV7-3 combines with J gene TRBJ2-3, with a possible D match to TRBD2 (6 bases). This CDR3 spans 16 amino acids. V was cut by 5 bases and J by 2 bases, with 17 bases left in between. CDR1 is SGHTA, CDR2 FQGTGA, per germline. The CDR3: CASSQGLTPHTDTQYF. The CDR3 bases that were read are TGTGCCAGCAGCCAAGGACTAACCCCACACACAGATACG.

There are many counts of this clone. Here the CDR3 reads CASSQNSGLSYEQYF. The sequenced part of the CDR3 DNA is TGCGCCAGCAGCCAAAATAGCGGTCTCTCCTACGAG. The chain couples TRBV4-1 to TRBJ2-7; D perhaps matches TRBD2 (6 bases). The CDR3 end lies 3 residues beyond the end of the read and is filled in from the germline J gene. Germline values: CDR1 MGHRA, CDR2 YSYEKL. The V end was cut by 2 bases, the J end by 0 bases, with 11 bases between. The CDR3 has 15 residues.

This clone was recorded at least ten times. The sequence runs out 3 residues before the end of the CDR3; the remainder is reconstructed from the germline J gene. The V gene is TRBV5-1, the J gene TRBJ2-7; D is possibly TRBD1 (5 bases). Trimming cost V 0 bases and J 5 bases, with 12 bases left between them. The CDR3 has 14 amino acids. Germline CDR1 reads SGHRS; CDR2 reads YFSETQ. The CDR3 region is CASSLEGRVNEQYF. Partial CDR3 DNA: TGCGCCAGCAGCTTGGAGGGCAGGGTGAACGAG.

This clone was observed at least ten times. The CDR3 goes on 3 residues after the read ends, and that part is filled in from the germline J gene. The chain has TRBV29-1 and TRBJ2-2; 10 bases are a match to TRBD1. V shed 2 bases, J shed 6 bases, and the junction held 12 bases outside the gene matches. The CDR3 totals 17 residues. Looked up from germline, CDR1 is SQVTM and CDR2 is ANQGSEA. Partial CDR3 DNA: TGCAGCGTTGAACAATTTCCCGGGACAGGGGTGTCCGGGGAG. This translates into CSVEQFPGTGVSGE. The whole CDR3 sequence reads CSVEQFPGTGVSGELFF.

In its sample, this clone was seen many times. The read finishes 3 residues shy of the CDR3 end, and the germline J gene is used to complete it. The V call is TRBV11-2, the J call TRBJ2-7, with 7 bases lining up with TRBD2. J lost 0 bases, V lost 3 bases, and 5 bases had no gene match. The CDR3 runs to 15 residues. In germline, CDR1 is SGHAT, CDR2 FQNNGV. The covered CDR3 bases are TGTGCCAGCAGCTTCCCCCGCGGGAGCTCCTACGAG. Its protein product is CASSFPRGSSYE. The whole CDR3 region reads CASSFPRGSSYEQYF.

This clone appeared many times. Read sequence stops 3 residues before the CDR3 end, and the germline J gene provides the missing end. This sequence joins TRBV4-2 and TRBJ2-5, with 11 bases that match TRBD2. CDR1 is LGHNA and CDR2 is YNFKEQ in the germline V gene. This CDR3 spans 18 amino acids. Trimming at V came to 3 bases and at J to 4 bases, leaving 13 bases not matched to a gene. The chain's CDR3 is CASSHRLAGIVIRETQYF. Incomplete CDR3 DNA: TGTGCCAGCAGCCACCGACTAGCGGGAATAGTCATCAGAGAGACC.